A selection of T cell receptor beta chains follows, all from one sample in a study of cytomegalovirus exposure and HLA in healthy donors. The repertoire was sequenced with immunoSEQ multiplex PCR; TCRdb's copy has only in-frame clones and lacks some. The repertoire consists of 90,000 to 110,000 clones, with about four fifths occurring once and the leading ten covering around 2.2%. The sample taken for sequencing was PBMCs. The receptors stem from a woman aged 25 to 39 in good health and CMV-seronegative. The CDR3 runs from the conserved cysteine through the conserved F or W. Each record gives: clone size, V gene, D gene, J gene, CDR3 DNA, CDR3 protein. The D gene is left open where the match is weak. Clone size is given for some rows only: seen once, a few or many times, or a class if the clone is expanded.

abundance: .
v_gene: TRBV28
d_gene: .
j_gene: TRBJ2-3
CDR3nt: TGTGCCAGCAGTTTAGCGGGTCCCCAGTATTTT
CDR3aa: CASSLAGPQYF

abundance: .
v_gene: TRBV5-1
d_gene: TRBD1
j_gene: TRBJ1-1
CDR3nt: TGCGCCAGCAGCTTGCTCGCAGGGGGTAGCGCTGAAGCTTTCTTT
CDR3aa: CASSLLAGGSAEAFF

abundance: .
v_gene: TRBV5-1
d_gene: TRBD2
j_gene: TRBJ2-7
CDR3nt: TGCGCCAGCAACTCTGATCCCCCTAGCGGGAGAAACGAGCAGTACTTC
CDR3aa: CASNSDPPSGRNEQYF

abundance: .
v_gene: TRBV11-3
d_gene: TRBD1
j_gene: TRBJ1-3
CDR3nt: TGTGCCAGCAGCCCAGGGACAGGACGAACCCAACACTCTGGAAACACCATATATTTT
CDR3aa: CASSPGTGRTQHSGNTIYF

abundance: .
v_gene: TRBV2
d_gene: .
j_gene: TRBJ1-2
CDR3nt: TGTGCCAGCATCCCCGCGACAAACCTTAACTATGGCTACACCTTC
CDR3aa: CASIPATNLNYGYTF

abundance: .
v_gene: TRBV7-9
d_gene: .
j_gene: TRBJ2-7
CDR3nt: TGTGCCAGCAGCGAAACCTCGTTCGGCTACGAGCAGTACTTC
CDR3aa: CASSETSFGYEQYF

abundance: .
v_gene: TRBV7-6
d_gene: TRBD2
j_gene: TRBJ2-3
CDR3nt: TGTGCCAGCAGGTCTGGAGAACTAGCGGGAGGGACGCAGTATTTT
CDR3aa: CASRSGELAGGTQYF

abundance: few
v_gene: TRBV4-1
d_gene: TRBD2
j_gene: TRBJ2-7
CDR3nt: TGCGCCAGCAGCCAAGAATTAGGACTAGCGGAATCCTACGAGCAGTACTTC
CDR3aa: CASSQELGLAESYEQYF

abundance: .
v_gene: TRBV27
d_gene: TRBD2
j_gene: TRBJ2-7
CDR3nt: TGTGCCAGCAGTGATAGCAGCGGACTAGCGGGCTCCTACGAGCAGTACTTC
CDR3aa: CASSDSSGLAGSYEQYF

abundance: .
v_gene: TRBV29-1
d_gene: .
j_gene: TRBJ1-1
CDR3nt: TGCAGCGTTGAAGATGGGGGGGTGACCACTGAAGCTTTCTTT
CDR3aa: CSVEDGGVTTEAFF

abundance: few
v_gene: TRBV21-1
d_gene: .
j_gene: TRBJ2-1
CDR3nt: TGTGCCAACGAAACTAGGACTAGCGGGAGGGGGAGCTCCTACAATGAGCAGTTCTTC
CDR3aa: CANETRTSGRGSSYNEQFF

abundance: .
v_gene: TRBV7-9
d_gene: .
j_gene: TRBJ2-3
CDR3nt: TGTGCCAGCAGCTTCCAAGATACGCAGTATTTT
CDR3aa: CASSFQDTQYF

abundance: once
v_gene: TRBV14
d_gene: .
j_gene: TRBJ2-3
CDR3nt: TGTGCCAGCAGCCAACTACCAACCGGGACACGAGGGACAGATACGCAGTATTTT
CDR3aa: CASSQLPTGTRGTDTQYF

abundance: .
v_gene: TRBV7-6
d_gene: .
j_gene: TRBJ2-7
CDR3nt: TGTGCCAGCAGCCCCCGACTAGGAGGGGACGAGCAGTACTTC
CDR3aa: CASSPRLGGDEQYF

abundance: .
v_gene: TRBV5-1
d_gene: TRBD2
j_gene: TRBJ2-5
CDR3nt: TGCGCCAGCGAAACTAGCGGAGGGGGAGAGACCCAGTACTTC
CDR3aa: CASETSGGGETQYF

abundance: .
v_gene: TRBV15
d_gene: .
j_gene: TRBJ2-3
CDR3nt: TGTGCCACCAGCCCTAGGACTAGCACAGATACGCAGTATTTT
CDR3aa: CATSPRTSTDTQYF

abundance: once
v_gene: TRBV7-9
d_gene: .
j_gene: TRBJ2-7
CDR3nt: TGTGCCAGCAGCTTACTTAGCGGAGGGTCCTACGAGCAGTACTTC
CDR3aa: CASSLLSGGSYEQYF

abundance: .
v_gene: TRBV5-1
d_gene: TRBD2
j_gene: TRBJ2-5
CDR3nt: TGCGCCAGCAGCTCGGGACTAGCGGGAGGCCTTCAAGAGACCCAGTACTTC
CDR3aa: CASSSGLAGGLQETQYF

abundance: .
v_gene: TRBV29-1
d_gene: .
j_gene: TRBJ2-2
CDR3nt: TGCAGCGTTTCTGGGAGACCAAGCACCGGGGAGCTGTTTTTT
CDR3aa: CSVSGRPSTGELFF

abundance: once
v_gene: TRBV5-8
d_gene: .
j_gene: TRBJ2-5
CDR3nt: TGTGCCAGCAGTTCGCCTCGACAGATAGTGTATCAAGAGACCCAGTACTTC
CDR3aa: CASSSPRQIVYQETQYF

abundance: .
v_gene: TRBV28
d_gene: .
j_gene: TRBJ2-2
CDR3nt: TGTGCCAGCAGACCTCAGGGGCCCACCGGGGAGCTGTTTTTT
CDR3aa: CASRPQGPTGELFF

abundance: .
v_gene: TRBV12-5
d_gene: .
j_gene: TRBJ2-7
CDR3nt: TGTGCTAGTGGTGATACAGGTTACGAGCAGTACTTC
CDR3aa: CASGDTGYEQYF

abundance: .
v_gene: TRBV30
d_gene: .
j_gene: TRBJ2-4
CDR3nt: TGTGCCTGGACGTTTGGTGGGGCGTTGACAAACATTCAGTACTTC
CDR3aa: CAWTFGGALTNIQYF

abundance: .
v_gene: TRBV2
d_gene: .
j_gene: TRBJ1-4
CDR3nt: TGTGCCAGCAGTTCCGCGGGGAACAGGAATGAAAAACTGTTTTTT
CDR3aa: CASSSAGNRNEKLFF

abundance: .
v_gene: TRBV7-3
d_gene: TRBD1
j_gene: TRBJ2-7
CDR3nt: TGTGCCAGCAGCCCCCCTTGGGGACAGGAGAACTACGAGCAGTACTTC
CDR3aa: CASSPPWGQENYEQYF

abundance: once
v_gene: TRBV12-5
d_gene: .
j_gene: TRBJ2-2
CDR3nt: TGTGCTAGTGGCCCCCCCAGCGGGAACACCGGGGAGCTGTTTTTT
CDR3aa: CASGPPSGNTGELFF

abundance: once
v_gene: TRBV27
d_gene: TRBD2
j_gene: TRBJ2-1
CDR3nt: TGTGCCAGCAGTTTAGGACTAGCGGGAGAGTTAAGGCAGTTCTTC
CDR3aa: CASSLGLAGELRQFF

abundance: .
v_gene: TRBV27
d_gene: TRBD2
j_gene: TRBJ2-4
CDR3nt: TGTGCCAGCAGTTTCTTGGGACTAGGCTACGAAAACATTCAGTACTTC
CDR3aa: CASSFLGLGYENIQYF

abundance: .
v_gene: TRBV11-2
d_gene: .
j_gene: TRBJ2-7
CDR3nt: TGTGCCAGCAGCTTACGCCCACAGAGCTCCTACGAGCAGTACTTC
CDR3aa: CASSLRPQSSYEQYF

abundance: .
v_gene: TRBV5-4
d_gene: .
j_gene: TRBJ2-7
CDR3nt: TGTGCCAGCAGCTTGGTGAGCAGGGCCCACGAGCAGTACTTC
CDR3aa: CASSLVSRAHEQYF

abundance: .
v_gene: TRBV27
d_gene: .
j_gene: TRBJ2-6
CDR3nt: TGTGCCAGCAGTTTTCTCAACCTTCTGGGGCGAACTGGGGCCAACGTCCTGACTTTC
CDR3aa: CASSFLNLLGRTGANVLTF

abundance: .
v_gene: TRBV7-2
d_gene: TRBD1
j_gene: TRBJ1-1
CDR3nt: TGTGCCAGCAGCATAGCGACAGGGTCGAACACTGAAGCTTTCTTT
CDR3aa: CASSIATGSNTEAFF

abundance: .
v_gene: TRBV27
d_gene: TRBD1
j_gene: TRBJ1-1
CDR3nt: TGTGCCAGCAGTTTCCTGCAGGGGGGTGAAGCTTTCTTT
CDR3aa: CASSFLQGGEAFF

abundance: .
v_gene: TRBV7-2
d_gene: TRBD2
j_gene: TRBJ2-3
CDR3nt: TGTGCCAGCAGCTTAGGACTAGCGGGAGTAGATACGCAGTATTTT
CDR3aa: CASSLGLAGVDTQYF

abundance: .
v_gene: TRBV29-1
d_gene: TRBD2
j_gene: TRBJ2-6
CDR3nt: TGCAGCGCCGGGAGGGGGACTGGGGCCAACGTCCTGACTTTC
CDR3aa: CSAGRGTGANVLTF